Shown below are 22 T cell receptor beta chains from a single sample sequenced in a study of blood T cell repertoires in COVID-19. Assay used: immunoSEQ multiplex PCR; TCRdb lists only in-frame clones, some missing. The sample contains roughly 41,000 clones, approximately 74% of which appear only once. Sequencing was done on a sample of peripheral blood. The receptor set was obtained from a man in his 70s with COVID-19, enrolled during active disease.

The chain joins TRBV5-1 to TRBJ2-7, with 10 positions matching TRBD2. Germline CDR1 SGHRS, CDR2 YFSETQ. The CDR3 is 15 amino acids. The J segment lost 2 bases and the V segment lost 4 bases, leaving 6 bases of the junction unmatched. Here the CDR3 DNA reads TGCGCCAGCAGCCCACGGACTAGCGGTCCCTACGAGCAGTACTTC. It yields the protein CASSPRTSGPYEQYF.

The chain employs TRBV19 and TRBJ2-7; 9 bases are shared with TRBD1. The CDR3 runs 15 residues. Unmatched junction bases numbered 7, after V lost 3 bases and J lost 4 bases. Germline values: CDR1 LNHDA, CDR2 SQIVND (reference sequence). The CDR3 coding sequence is TGTGCCAGTAGTATTCGTACAGGGGGCTTGTACGAGCAGTACTTC. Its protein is CASSIRTGGLYEQYF.

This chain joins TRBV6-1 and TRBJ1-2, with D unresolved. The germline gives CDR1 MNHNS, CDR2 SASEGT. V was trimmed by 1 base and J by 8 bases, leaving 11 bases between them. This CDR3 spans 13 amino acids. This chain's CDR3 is CASSEGSPGGYTF. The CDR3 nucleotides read TGTGCCAGCAGTGAAGGGAGCCCCGGAGGCTACACCTTC.

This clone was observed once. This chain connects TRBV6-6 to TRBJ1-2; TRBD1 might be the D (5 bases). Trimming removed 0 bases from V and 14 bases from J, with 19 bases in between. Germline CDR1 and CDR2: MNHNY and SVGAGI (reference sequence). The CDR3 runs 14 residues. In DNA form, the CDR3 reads TGTGCCAGCAGTTACTCGGGGCAGGAGTTGGGCTTTACCTTC. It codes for CASSYSGQELGFTF.

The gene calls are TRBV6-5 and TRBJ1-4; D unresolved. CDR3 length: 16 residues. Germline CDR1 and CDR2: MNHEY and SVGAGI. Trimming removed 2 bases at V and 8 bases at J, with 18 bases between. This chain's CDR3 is CASSYSGSLVGEKLFF. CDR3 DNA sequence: TGTGCCAGCAGTTACAGCGGGTCCCTGGTTGGAGAAAAACTGTTTTTT.

CDR3 in amino acids: CASSAQGVVQADTQYF. CDR3 sequence (DNA): TGCGCCAGCAGCGCTCAGGGGGTCGTGCAGGCAGATACGCAGTATTTT. The V and J genes are TRBV5-1 and TRBJ2-3, with 7 bases identical to TRBD1. The germline V gene encodes CDR1 SGHRS and CDR2 YFSETQ. The CDR3 is made up of 16 amino acids. V was pared by 4 bases and J by 4 bases, with 12 bases of the junction left unmatched.

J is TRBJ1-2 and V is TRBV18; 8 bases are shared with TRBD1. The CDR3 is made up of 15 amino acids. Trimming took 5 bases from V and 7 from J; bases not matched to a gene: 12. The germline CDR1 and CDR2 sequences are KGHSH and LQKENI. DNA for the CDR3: TGTGCCAGCTCAACAGAAACTCAGGGGGCGAGTGGCTACACCTTC. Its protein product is CASSTETQGASGYTF. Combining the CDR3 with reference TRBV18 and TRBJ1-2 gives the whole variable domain NAGVMQNPRHLVRRRGQEARLRCSPMKGHSHVYWYRQLPEEGLKFMVYLQKENIIDESGMPKERFSAEFPKEGPSILRIQQVVRGDSAAYFCASSTETQGASGYTFGSGTRLTVV.

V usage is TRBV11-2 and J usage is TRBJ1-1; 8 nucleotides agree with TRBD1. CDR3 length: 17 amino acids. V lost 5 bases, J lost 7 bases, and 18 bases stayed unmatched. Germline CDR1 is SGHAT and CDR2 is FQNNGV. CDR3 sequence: CASSPQTGAAVVVEAFF. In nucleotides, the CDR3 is TGTGCCAGCAGCCCCCAGACAGGGGCCGCCGTTGTGGTTGAAGCTTTCTTT.

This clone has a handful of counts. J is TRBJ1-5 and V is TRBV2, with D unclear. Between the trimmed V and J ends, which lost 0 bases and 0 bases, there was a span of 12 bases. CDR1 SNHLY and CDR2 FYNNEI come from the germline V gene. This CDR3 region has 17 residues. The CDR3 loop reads CASSEAEGFYSNQPQHF. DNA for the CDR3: TGTGCCAGCAGTGAAGCGGAGGGATTTTATAGCAATCAGCCCCAGCATTTT.

The CDR3 sequence is CASSFGGGSTDTQYF. CDR3 bases: TGTGCCAGCAGCTTCGGCGGGGGGAGCACAGATACGCAGTATTTT. The rearrangement links TRBV7-9 to TRBJ2-3; 8 nucleotides line up with TRBD2. Germline lookup yields CDR1 SEHNR and CDR2 FQNEAQ (reference sequence). The ends lost 3 bases at V and 0 bases at J; junction bases unmatched: 2. This CDR3 contains 15 residues.

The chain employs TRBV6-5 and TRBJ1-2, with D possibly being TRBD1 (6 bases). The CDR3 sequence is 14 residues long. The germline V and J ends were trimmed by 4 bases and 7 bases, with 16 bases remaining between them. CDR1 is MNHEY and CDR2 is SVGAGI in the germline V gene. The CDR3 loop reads CASSSTGLGGGYTF. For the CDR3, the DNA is TGTGCCAGCAGTTCTACAGGGCTTGGGGGTGGCTACACCTTC.

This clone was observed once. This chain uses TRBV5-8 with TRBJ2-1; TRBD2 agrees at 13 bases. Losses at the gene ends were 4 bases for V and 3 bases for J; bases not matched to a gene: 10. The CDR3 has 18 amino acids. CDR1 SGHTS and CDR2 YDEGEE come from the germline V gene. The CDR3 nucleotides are TGTGCCAGCAGCCCCTACGGACTAGCGGGGGTTTTCTACAATGAGCAGTTCTTC. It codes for CASSPYGLAGVFYNEQFF.

The CDR3 bases are TGTGCCAGCAGTTCAGGGTTGGCCGGGGAGCTGTTTTTT. Protein product: CASSSGLAGELFF. The chain is built from TRBV28 and TRBJ2-2, with a possible D match to TRBD1 (5 bases). Germline loops: CDR1 MDHEN, CDR2 SYDVKM. V was shortened by 4 bases and J by 6 bases, with 9 bases between the two germline ends. The CDR3 totals 13 residues.

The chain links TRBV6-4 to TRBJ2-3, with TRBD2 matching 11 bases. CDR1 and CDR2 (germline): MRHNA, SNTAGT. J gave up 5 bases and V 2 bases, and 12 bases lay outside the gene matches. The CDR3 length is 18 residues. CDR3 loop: CASSDKGLAGGPGDTQYF. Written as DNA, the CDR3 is TGTGCCAGCAGTGACAAAGGGCTAGCGGGGGGCCCGGGAGATACGCAGTATTTT.

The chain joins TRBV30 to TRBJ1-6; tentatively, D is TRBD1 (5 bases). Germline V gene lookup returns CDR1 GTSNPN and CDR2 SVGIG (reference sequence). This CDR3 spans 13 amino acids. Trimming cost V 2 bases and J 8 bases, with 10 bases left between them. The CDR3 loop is CAWSRQIDSPLHF. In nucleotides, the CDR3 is TGTGCCTGGAGTCGACAGATTGATTCACCCCTCCACTTT. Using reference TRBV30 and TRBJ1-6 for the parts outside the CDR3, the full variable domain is SQTIHQWPATLVQPVGSPLSLECTVEGTSNPNLYWYRQAAGRGLQLLFYSVGIGQISSEVPQNLSASRPQDRQFILSSKKLLLSDSGFYLCAWSRQIDSPLHFGNGTRLTVT.

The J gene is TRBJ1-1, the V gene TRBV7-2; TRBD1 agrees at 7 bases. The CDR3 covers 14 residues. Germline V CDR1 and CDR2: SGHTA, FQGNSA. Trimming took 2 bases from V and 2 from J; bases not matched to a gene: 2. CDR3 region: CASSLRGLNTEAFF. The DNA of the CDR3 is TGTGCCAGCAGCTTAAGGGGGCTTAACACTGAAGCTTTCTTT.

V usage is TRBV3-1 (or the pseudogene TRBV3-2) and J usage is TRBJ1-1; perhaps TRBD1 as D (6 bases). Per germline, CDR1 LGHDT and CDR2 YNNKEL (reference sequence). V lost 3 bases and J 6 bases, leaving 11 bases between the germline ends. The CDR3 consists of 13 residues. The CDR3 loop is CASSHRGFAEAFF. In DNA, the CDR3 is TGTGCCAGCAGCCACAGGGGATTTGCTGAAGCTTTCTTT.

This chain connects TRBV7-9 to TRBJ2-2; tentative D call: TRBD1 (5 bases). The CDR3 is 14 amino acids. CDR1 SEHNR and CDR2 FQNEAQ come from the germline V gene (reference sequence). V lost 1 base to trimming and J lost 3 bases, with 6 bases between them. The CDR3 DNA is TGTGCCAGCAGCTTAGGCAGGGACACCGGGGAGCTGTTTTTT. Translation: CASSLGRDTGELFF.

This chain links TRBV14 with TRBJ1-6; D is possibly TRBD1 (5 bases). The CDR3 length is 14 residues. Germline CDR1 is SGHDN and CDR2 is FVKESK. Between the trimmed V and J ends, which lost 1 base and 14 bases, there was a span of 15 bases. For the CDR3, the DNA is TGTGCCAGCAGCCAAGGACGGCTCCGGGGGGCCCTCCACTTT. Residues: CASSQGRLRGALHF.

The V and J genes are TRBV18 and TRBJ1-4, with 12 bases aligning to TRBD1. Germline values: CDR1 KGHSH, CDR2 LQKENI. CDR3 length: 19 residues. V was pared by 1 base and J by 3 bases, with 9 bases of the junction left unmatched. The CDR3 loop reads CASSPRQPGQGASNEKLFF. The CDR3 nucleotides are TGTGCCAGCTCACCACGGCAGCCGGGACAGGGGGCTTCTAATGAAAAACTGTTTTTT.

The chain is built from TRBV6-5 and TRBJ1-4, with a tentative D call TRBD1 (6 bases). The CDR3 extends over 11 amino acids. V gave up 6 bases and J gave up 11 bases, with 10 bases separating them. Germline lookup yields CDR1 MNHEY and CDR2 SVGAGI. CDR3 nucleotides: TGTGCCAGCAGCCCCGGACAGAAACTGTTTTTT. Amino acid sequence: CASSPGQKLFF.

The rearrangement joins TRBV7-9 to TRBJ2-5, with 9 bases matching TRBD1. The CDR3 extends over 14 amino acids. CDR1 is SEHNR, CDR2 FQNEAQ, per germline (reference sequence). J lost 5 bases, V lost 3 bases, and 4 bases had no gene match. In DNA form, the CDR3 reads TGTGCCAGCAGCTTGCGGACAGGGGCTGAGACCCAGTACTTC. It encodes CASSLRTGAETQYF.